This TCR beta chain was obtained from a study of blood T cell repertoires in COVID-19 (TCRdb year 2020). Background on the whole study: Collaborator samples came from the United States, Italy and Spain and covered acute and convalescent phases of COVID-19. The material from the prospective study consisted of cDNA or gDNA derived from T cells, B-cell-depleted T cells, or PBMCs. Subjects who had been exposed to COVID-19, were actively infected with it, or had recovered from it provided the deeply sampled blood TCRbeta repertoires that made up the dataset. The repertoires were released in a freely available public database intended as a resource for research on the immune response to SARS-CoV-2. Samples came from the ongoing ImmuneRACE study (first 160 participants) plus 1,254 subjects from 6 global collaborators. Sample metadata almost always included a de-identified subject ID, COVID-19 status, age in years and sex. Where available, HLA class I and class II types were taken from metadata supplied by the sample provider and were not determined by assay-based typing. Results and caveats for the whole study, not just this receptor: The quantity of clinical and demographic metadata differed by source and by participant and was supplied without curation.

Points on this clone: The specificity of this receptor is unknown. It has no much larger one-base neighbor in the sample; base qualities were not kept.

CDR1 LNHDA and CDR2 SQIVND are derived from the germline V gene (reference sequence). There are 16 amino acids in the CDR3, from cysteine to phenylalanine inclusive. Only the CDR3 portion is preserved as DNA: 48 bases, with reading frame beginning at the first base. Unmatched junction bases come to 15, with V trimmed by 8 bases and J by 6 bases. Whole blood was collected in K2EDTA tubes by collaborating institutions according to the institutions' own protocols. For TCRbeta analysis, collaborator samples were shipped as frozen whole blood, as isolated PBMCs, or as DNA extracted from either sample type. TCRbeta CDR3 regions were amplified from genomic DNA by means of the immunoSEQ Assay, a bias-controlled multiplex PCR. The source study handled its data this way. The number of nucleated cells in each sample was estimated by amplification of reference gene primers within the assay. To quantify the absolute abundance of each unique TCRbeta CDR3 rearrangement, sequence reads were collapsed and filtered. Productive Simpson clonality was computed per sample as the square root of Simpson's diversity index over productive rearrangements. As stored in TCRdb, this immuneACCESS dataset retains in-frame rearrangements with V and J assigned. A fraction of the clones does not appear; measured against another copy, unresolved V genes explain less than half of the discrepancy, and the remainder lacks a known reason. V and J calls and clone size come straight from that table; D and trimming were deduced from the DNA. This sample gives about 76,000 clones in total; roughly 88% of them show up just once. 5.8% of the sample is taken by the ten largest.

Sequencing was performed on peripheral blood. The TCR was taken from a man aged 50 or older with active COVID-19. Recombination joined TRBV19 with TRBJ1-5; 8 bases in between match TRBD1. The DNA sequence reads TGTGCCAGTCTGGGCAGGGGGCGCGTTGGTCTTCAGCCCCAGCATTTT. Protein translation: CASLGRGRVGLQPQHF.